What follows is one T cell receptor beta chain and its context. Repertoires were generated with immunoSEQ multiplex PCR, while TCRdb's copy carries only in-frame clones and drops some. This sample carries about 1.9 million clones, around 93% of them seen once, and the ten largest clones take 1.5% to 2%. The V segment lost 3 bases and the J segment 9 bases; nucleotides outside the gene matches: 10. The CDR3 has 15 residues. Looked up from germline, CDR1 is SGHRS and CDR2 is YFSETQ. The sample originates from a study of shared clonotypes between healthy human individuals. Positive CCR7 selection of CD45RO-negative cells yielded the naive CD8 cells, and terminally differentiated effector memory CD45RA+ cells were excluded.

Sequencing input: naive CD8+ T cells from PBMCs. This chain joins TRBV5-1 and TRBJ2-1, with 9 bases fitting TRBD1. This TCR derives from a man between 18 and 29 years old in good health. Some clones in this sample may be carry-over from other donors' samples. CDR3 region: CASSWRRTGDSEQFF. CDR3 DNA sequence: TGCGCCAGCAGCTGGAGAAGGACAGGGGACAGTGAGCAGTTCTTC.